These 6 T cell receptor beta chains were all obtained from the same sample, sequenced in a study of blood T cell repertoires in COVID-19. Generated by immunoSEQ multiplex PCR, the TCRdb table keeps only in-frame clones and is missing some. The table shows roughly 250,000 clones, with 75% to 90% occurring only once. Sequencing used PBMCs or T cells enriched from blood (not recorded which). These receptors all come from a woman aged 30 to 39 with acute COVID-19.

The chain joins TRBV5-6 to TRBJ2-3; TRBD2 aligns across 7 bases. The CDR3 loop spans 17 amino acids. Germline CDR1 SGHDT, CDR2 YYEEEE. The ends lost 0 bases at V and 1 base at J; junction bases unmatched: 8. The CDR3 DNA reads TGTGCCAGCAGCTTGGTTAGTTGGGGGGGAGGCACAGATACGCAGTATTTT. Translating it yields CASSLVSWGGGTDTQYF. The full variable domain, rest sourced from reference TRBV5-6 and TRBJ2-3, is DAGVTQSPTHLIKTRGQQVTLRCSPKSGHDTVSWYQQALGQGPQFIFQYYEEEERQRGNFPDRFSGHQFPNYSSELNVNALLLGDSALYLCASSLVSWGGGTDTQYFGPGTRLTVL.

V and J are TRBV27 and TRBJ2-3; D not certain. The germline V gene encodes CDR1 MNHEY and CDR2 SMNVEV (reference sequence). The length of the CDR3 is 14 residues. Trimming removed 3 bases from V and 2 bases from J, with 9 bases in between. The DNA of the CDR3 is TGTGCCAGCAGTTTCGGCAGGTCCACAGATACGCAGTATTTT. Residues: CASSFGRSTDTQYF.

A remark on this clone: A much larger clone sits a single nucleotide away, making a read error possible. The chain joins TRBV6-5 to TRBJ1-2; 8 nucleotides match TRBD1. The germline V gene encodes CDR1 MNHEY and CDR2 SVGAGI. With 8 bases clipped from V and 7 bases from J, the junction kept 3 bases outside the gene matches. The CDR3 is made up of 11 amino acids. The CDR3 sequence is CASGTGFGYTF. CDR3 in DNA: TGTGCCAGCGGGACAGGCTTTGGCTACACCTTC.

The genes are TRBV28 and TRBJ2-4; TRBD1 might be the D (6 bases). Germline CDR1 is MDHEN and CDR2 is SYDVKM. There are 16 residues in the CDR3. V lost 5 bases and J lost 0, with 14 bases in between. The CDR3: CASSLGTSGAKNIQYF. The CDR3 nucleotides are TGTGCCAGCAGTCTAGGGACATCGGGAGCCAAAAACATTCAGTACTTC.

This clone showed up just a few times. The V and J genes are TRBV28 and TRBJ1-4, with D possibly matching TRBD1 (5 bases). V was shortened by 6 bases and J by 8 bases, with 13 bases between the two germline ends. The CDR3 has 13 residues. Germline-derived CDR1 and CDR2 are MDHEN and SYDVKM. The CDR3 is CASRLQGREKLFF. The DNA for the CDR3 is TGTGCCAGCAGGCTGCAGGGAAGAGAAAAACTGTTTTTT.

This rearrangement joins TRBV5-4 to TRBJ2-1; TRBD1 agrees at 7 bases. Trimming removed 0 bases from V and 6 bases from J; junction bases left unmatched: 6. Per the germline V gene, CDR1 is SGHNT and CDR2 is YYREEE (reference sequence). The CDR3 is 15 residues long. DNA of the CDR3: TGTGCCAGCAGCTTGGGGACAGGCCCCTTCAATGAGCAGTTCTTC. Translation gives CASSLGTGPFNEQFF.